One sample yielded the 20 T cell receptor beta chains listed below, sequenced in a study of cytomegalovirus exposure and HLA in healthy donors. Using immunoSEQ multiplex PCR, the repertoire was profiled, and TCRdb retains in-frame clones only, with some absent. The table has about 160,000 clones, roughly 84% seen once. The sequenced sample was PBMCs. The receptor set was obtained from a man younger than 45 in good health and CMV-seropositive.

CDR3 nucleotide sequence: TGCGCCAGCAGTGAGTCGGGGAGGAATGAAAAACTGTTTTTT. This sequence encodes CASSESGRNEKLFF. The genes are TRBV10-1 and TRBJ1-4; D is unresolved. The germline V and J ends were trimmed by 0 bases and 5 bases, with 7 bases remaining between them. The CDR3 is 14 residues long. CDR1 WNHNN and CDR2 SYGVQD come from the germline V gene (reference sequence).

The gene calls are TRBV28 and TRBJ1-2; D is unresolved. The germline V gene has CDR1 MDHEN and CDR2 SYDVKM. The CDR3 is 12 residues long. The V and J ends lost 5 bases and 8 bases respectively, with 12 bases between them. CDR3 sequence: CASSPGRTGYTF. In nucleotides, the CDR3 is TGTGCCAGCAGTCCGGGAAGGACCGGCTACACCTTC.

This rearrangement joins TRBV6-5 to TRBJ2-2; 7 nucleotides align to TRBD1. The CDR3 has 14 residues. The germline V gene encodes CDR1 MNHEY and CDR2 SVGAGI. J was trimmed by 4 bases and V by 3 bases; bases with no gene match: 2. The CDR3 DNA reads TGTGCCAGCAGTTATGGGACAGTCACCGGGGAGCTGTTTTTT. The encoded protein is CASSYGTVTGELFF.

CDR3 sequence: CASSVSSSGFNEQFF. The DNA of the CDR3 is TGTGCCAGCAGCGTATCGTCTAGCGGTTTCAATGAGCAGTTCTTC. V gene TRBV9 combines with J gene TRBJ2-1; 7 bases agree with TRBD2. This CDR3 is 15 amino acids long. V lost 1 base to trimming and J lost 6 bases; unmatched junction nucleotides: 7. The V gene's germline CDR1 is SGDLS and CDR2 YYNGEE.

The chain has TRBV2 and TRBJ2-3, with a possible D match to TRBD2 (7 bases). Germline-derived CDR1 and CDR2 are SNHLY and FYNNEI. The CDR3 contains 15 residues. V was cut by 8 bases and J by 1 base, with 16 bases left in between. CDR3 in amino acids: CASHGGLAGTDTQYF. In DNA form, the CDR3 reads TGTGCCAGCCACGGGGGGCTAGCGGGCACAGATACGCAGTATTTT.

V usage is TRBV2 and J usage is TRBJ1-1; 7 bases align to TRBD1. The CDR3 sequence is 14 residues long. The trim removed 8 bases at V and 1 base at J, leaving 7 bases unmatched. Germline CDR1 and CDR2: SNHLY and FYNNEI. The CDR3 sequence is CASAPRQGNTEAFF. The CDR3 nucleotides are TGTGCCAGCGCTCCCAGACAGGGGAACACTGAAGCTTTCTTT.

The CDR3 nucleotides are TGTGCCAGCAGCCAATCAGGGTCCACCGGGGAGCTGTTTTTT. Its translation is CASSQSGSTGELFF. This chain links TRBV14 with TRBJ2-2; D may be TRBD1 (5 bases). V was pared by 2 bases and J by 4 bases, with 8 bases between. Germline CDR1 is SGHDN and CDR2 is FVKESK. The length of the CDR3 is 14 residues.

This clone was seen once. The rearrangement joins TRBV30 to TRBJ1-2, with TRBD1 as a possible D gene (6 bases). V lost 8 bases and J 8 bases, leaving 24 bases between the germline ends. Germline assignment: CDR1 GTSNPN and CDR2 SVGIG (reference sequence). CDR3 length: 14 residues. In DNA, the CDR3 is TGTGCCGCCGCCGACAGGACAACCCTCGGCGGCTACACCTTC. Protein sequence: CAAADRTTLGGYTF.

This chain links TRBV6-1 with TRBJ2-3; a possible D gene is TRBD2 (5 bases). This CDR3 has 12 amino acids. V lost 7 bases and J lost 7, with 12 bases in between. Germline V gene data show CDR1 as MNHNS and CDR2 as SASEGT. The CDR3: CASTPRENTQYF. The CDR3, as DNA: TGTGCCAGCACACCCCGGGAAAATACGCAGTATTTT.

This chain uses TRBV6-1 with TRBJ1-5; D is ambiguous. V was cut by 7 bases and J by 4 bases, with 5 bases left in between. The germline V gene has CDR1 MNHNS and CDR2 SASEGT. CDR3 size: 11 residues. The CDR3 protein is CASNGNQPQHF. CDR3 nucleotides: TGTGCCAGCAACGGGAATCAGCCCCAGCATTTT.

The chain recombines TRBV28 with TRBJ2-4; 7 bases agree with TRBD1. The CDR3 sequence is 15 residues long. V lost 4 bases to trimming and J lost 4 bases; unmatched junction nucleotides: 7. The germline V gene has CDR1 MDHEN and CDR2 SYDVKM. As DNA, the CDR3 is TGTGCCAGCAGTTCTGCCGGGACAGAAAAAAACATTCAGTACTTC. Its protein product is CASSSAGTEKNIQYF.

On this clone itself: The identical CDR3 is also encoded by other nucleotide sequences in the sample. The chain is built from TRBV19 and TRBJ2-5; D is unresolved. The CDR3 consists of 12 residues. Germline V gene data show CDR1 as LNHDA and CDR2 as SQIVND (reference sequence). V lost 8 bases to trimming and J lost 5 bases, with 12 bases between them. DNA for the CDR3: TGTGCCAGTCGTCTGGCCGGGGAGACCCAGTACTTC. It codes for CASRLAGETQYF. The full variable domain, completed using reference TRBV19 and TRBJ2-5, is DGGITQSPKYLFRKEGQNVTLSCEQNLNHDAMYWYRQDPGQGLRLIYYSQIVNDFQKGDIAEGYSVSREKKESFPLTVTSAQKNPTAFYLCASRLAGETQYFGPGTRLLVL.

This clone was detected once. V and J are TRBV28 and TRBJ2-7, with unresolved D. Germline V lookup: CDR1 MDHEN, CDR2 SYDVKM. Trimming shortened V by 5 bases and J by 2 bases, and 16 bases separated the two germline ends. The CDR3 covers 15 residues. The CDR3 region has the DNA TGTGCCAGCAGTGCTACCGGGTCCGGTCCCTACGAGCAGTACTTC. It is translated as CASSATGSGPYEQYF.

The chain has TRBV6-4 and TRBJ2-7, with 9 bases fitting TRBD1. This CDR3 comprises 13 residues. Unmatched junction bases numbered 6, after V lost 10 bases and J lost 2 bases. In germline, CDR1 is MRHNA, CDR2 SNTAGT. In nucleotides, the CDR3 is TGTGCCAACAAAGACAGGGGGGCCTACGAGCAGTACTTC. Its protein product is CANKDRGAYEQYF.

The V gene is TRBV2, the J gene TRBJ2-7; TRBD2 might be the D (5 bases). Germline V gene lookup returns CDR1 SNHLY and CDR2 FYNNEI. This CDR3 has 12 amino acids. V lost 8 bases and J 1 base, leaving 9 bases between the germline ends. CDR3 coding DNA: TGTGCCAGCGGGGAGCAGTCCTACGAGCAGTACTTC. It yields the protein CASGEQSYEQYF. Full variable domain (outside the CDR3, taken from reference TRBV2 and TRBJ2-7): EPEVTQTPSHQVTQMGQEVILRCVPISNHLYFYWYRQILGQKVEFLVSFYNNEISEKSEIFDDQFSVERPDGSNFTLKIRSTKLEDSAMYFCASGEQSYEQYFGPGTRLTVT.

The V gene is TRBV6-1, the J gene TRBJ2-3; 10 nucleotides match TRBD1. Per the germline V gene, CDR1 is MNHNS and CDR2 is SASEGT. This CDR3 has 13 amino acids. The V and J ends lost 7 bases and 5 bases, in that order; junction bases with no gene match: 3. This chain's CDR3 is CASTGTGEDTQYF. CDR3 DNA: TGTGCCAGCACCGGGACAGGGGAAGATACGCAGTATTTT.

This clone was counted between two and nine times. The J gene is TRBJ1-2, the V gene TRBV28; D possibly corresponds to TRBD1 (6 bases). Germline CDR1 MDHEN, CDR2 SYDVKM. This CDR3 region has 14 residues. V lost 5 bases, J lost 0 bases, and 10 bases lay in between. CDR3 protein: CASSKQGPNYGYTF. The CDR3 nucleotides read TGTGCCAGCAGTAAACAGGGCCCTAACTATGGCTACACCTTC.

The chain links TRBV15 to TRBJ1-5; possibly TRBD1 for D (6 bases). V was clipped by 0 bases and J by 4 bases, with 10 bases between them. CDR1 and CDR2 (germline): LNHNV, YYDKDF (reference sequence). The CDR3 is 15 residues long. The CDR3 nucleotides are TGTGCCACCAGCAGAGATGCACAGGGTAATCAGCCCCAGCATTTT. This codes for CATSRDAQGNQPQHF.

In its sample, this clone was seen once. The chain joins TRBV28 to TRBJ1-4; the D gene is possibly TRBD1 (5 bases). The V gene's germline CDR1 is MDHEN and CDR2 SYDVKM. The CDR3 sequence is 16 residues long. The V gene lost 6 bases and the J gene lost 0 bases, with 14 bases spanning the gap. In nucleotides, the CDR3 is TGTGCCAGCAGACCAGTCCCAGGGTCAACTAATGAAAAACTGTTTTTT. Translated: CASRPVPGSTNEKLFF.

On this clone: Other DNA sequences in the same sample also yield this CDR3. The V call is TRBV7-9, the J call TRBJ2-7; maybe TRBD2 (6 bases). The CDR3 extends over 14 amino acids. V was shortened by 0 bases and J by 0 bases, with 6 bases between the two germline ends. Germline CDR1 is SEHNR and CDR2 is FQNEAQ (reference sequence). The CDR3 region is CASSLAGSSYEQYF. CDR3 DNA: TGTGCCAGCAGCTTAGCCGGGAGCTCCTACGAGCAGTACTTC.